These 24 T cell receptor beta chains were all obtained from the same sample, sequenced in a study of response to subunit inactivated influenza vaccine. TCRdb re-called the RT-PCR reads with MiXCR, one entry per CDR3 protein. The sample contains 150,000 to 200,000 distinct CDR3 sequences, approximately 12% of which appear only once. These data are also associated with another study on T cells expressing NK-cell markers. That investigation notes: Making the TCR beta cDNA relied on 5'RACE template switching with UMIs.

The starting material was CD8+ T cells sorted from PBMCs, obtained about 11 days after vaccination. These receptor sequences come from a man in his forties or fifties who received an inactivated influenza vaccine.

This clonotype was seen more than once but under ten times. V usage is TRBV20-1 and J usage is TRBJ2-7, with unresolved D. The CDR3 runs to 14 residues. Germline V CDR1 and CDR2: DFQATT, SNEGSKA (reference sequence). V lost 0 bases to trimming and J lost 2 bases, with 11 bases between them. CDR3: CSARDLVIAYEQYF. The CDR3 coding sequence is TGCAGTGCTAGAGATCTAGTCATCGCCTACGAGCAGTACTTC.

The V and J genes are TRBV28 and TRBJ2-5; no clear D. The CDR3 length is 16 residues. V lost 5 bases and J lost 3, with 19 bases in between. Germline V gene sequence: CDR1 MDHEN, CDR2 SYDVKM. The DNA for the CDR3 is TGTGCCAGCAGTGATTTCGACACCCTATGGGAAGAGACCCAGTACTTC. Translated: CASSDFDTLWEETQYF.

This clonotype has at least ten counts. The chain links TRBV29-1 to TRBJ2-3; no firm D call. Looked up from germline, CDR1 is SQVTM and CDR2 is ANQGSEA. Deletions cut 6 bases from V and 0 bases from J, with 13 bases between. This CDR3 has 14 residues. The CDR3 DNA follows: TGCAGCGTGGATGACCCACGAAGCACAGATACGCAGTATTTT. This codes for CSVDDPRSTDTQYF.

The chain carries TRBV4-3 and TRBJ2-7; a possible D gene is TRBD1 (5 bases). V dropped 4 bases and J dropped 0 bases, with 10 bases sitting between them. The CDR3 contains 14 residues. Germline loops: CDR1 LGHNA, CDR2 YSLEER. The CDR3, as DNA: TGCGCCAGCAGCCCGAGCAGGGCCTCCTACGAGCAGTACTTC. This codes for CASSPSRASYEQYF.

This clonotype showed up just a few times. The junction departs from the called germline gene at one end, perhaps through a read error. The CDR3: CASSEERFASYEQYF. CDR3 sequence (DNA): TGTGCCAGCAGCGAAGAGCGGTTCGCCTCCTACGAGCAGTACTTC. V is TRBV4-2 and J is TRBJ2-7; TRBD2 is a possible D gene (5 bases). Germline CDR1 and CDR2: LGHNA and YNFKEQ. CDR3 length: 15 amino acids.

CDR3 region: CASTQTSAEETQYF. In DNA form, the CDR3 reads TGTGCCAGCACCCAGACTAGCGCGGAAGAGACCCAGTACTTC. The V and J genes are TRBV6-2 or TRBV6-3 and TRBJ2-5; TRBD2 agrees at 8 bases. The CDR3 is 14 amino acids. Looked up from germline, CDR1 is MNHEY and CDR2 is SVGEGT. The ends lost 7 bases at V and 3 bases at J; junction bases unmatched: 7.

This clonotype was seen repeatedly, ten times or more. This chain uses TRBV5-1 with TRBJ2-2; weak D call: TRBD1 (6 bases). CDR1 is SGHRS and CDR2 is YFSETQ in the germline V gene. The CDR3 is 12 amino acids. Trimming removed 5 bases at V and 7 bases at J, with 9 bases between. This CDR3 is CASRQGNGELFF. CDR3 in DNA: TGCGCCAGCAGACAGGGAAACGGGGAGCTGTTTTTT.

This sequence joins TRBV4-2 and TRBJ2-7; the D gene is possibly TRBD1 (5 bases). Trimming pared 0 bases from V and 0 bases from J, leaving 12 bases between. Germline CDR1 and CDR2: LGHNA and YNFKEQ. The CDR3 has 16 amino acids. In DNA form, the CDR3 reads TGTGCCAGCAGCCAAGATAGGGGCCTAAGCTCCTACGAGCAGTACTTC. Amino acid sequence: CASSQDRGLSSYEQYF.

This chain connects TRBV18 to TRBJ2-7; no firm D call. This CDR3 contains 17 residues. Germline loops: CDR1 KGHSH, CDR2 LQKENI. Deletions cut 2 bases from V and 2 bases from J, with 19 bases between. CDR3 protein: CASSPRPPETATYEQYF. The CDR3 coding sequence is TGTGCCAGCTCACCAAGGCCCCCGGAGACGGCCACCTACGAGCAGTACTTC.

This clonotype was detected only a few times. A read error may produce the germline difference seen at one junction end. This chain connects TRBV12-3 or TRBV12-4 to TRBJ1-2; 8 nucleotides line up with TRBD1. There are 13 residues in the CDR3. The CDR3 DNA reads TGTGCCAGCAGTAGACCAGGGGGCTTTGGCGACACCTTC. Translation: CASSRPGGFGDTF.

Written as DNA, the CDR3 is TGTGCCAGCAGTTTACTTCTTAGCGGGGGTTACGAGCAGTACTTC. It specifies CASSLLLSGGYEQYF. The chain couples TRBV28 to TRBJ2-7; 9 nucleotides agree with TRBD2. V lost 2 bases to trimming and J lost 4 bases; unmatched junction nucleotides: 6. CDR1 and CDR2 from the germline V gene are MDHEN and SYDVKM. The CDR3 is made up of 15 amino acids.

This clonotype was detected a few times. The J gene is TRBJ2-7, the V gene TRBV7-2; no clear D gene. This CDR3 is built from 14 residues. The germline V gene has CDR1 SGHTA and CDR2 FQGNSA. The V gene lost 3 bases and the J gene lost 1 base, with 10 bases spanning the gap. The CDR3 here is CASSFLADSYEQYF. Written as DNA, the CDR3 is TGTGCCAGCAGCTTTTTAGCCGATTCCTACGAGCAGTACTTC.

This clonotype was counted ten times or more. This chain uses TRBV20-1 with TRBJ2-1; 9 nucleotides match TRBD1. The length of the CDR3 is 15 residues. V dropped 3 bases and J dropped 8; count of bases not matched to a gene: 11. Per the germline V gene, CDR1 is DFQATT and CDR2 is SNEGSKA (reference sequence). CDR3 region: CSASKELQGAYEQFF. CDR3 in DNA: TGCAGTGCTAGCAAGGAGCTACAGGGGGCATATGAGCAGTTCTTC.

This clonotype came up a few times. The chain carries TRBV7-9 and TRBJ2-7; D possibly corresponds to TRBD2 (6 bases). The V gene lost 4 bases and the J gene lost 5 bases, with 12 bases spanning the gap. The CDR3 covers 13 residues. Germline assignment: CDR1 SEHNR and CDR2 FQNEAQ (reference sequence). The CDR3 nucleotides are TGTGCCAGCAGCTCCTTAGCGGACCACGAGCAGTACTTC. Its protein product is CASSSLADHEQYF.

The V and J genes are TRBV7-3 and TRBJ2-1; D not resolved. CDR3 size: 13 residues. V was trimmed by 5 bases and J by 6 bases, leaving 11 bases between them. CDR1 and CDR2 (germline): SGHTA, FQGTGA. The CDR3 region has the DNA TGTGCCAGCAGCCGAATCGCGTCCAATGAGCAGTTCTTC. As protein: CASSRIASNEQFF.

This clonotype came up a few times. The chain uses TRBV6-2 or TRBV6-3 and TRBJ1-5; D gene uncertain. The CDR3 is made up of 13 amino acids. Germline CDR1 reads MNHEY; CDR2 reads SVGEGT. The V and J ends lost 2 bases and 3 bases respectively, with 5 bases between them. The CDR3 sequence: CASSYPDNQPQHF. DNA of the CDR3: TGTGCCAGCAGTTACCCGGACAATCAGCCCCAGCATTTT.

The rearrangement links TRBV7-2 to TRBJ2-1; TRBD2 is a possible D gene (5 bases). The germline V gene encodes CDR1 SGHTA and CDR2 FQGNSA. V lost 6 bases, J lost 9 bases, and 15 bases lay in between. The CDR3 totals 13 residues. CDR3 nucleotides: TGTGCCAGCAGTACCGGGATTACCACTGAGCAGTTCTTC. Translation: CASSTGITTEQFF.

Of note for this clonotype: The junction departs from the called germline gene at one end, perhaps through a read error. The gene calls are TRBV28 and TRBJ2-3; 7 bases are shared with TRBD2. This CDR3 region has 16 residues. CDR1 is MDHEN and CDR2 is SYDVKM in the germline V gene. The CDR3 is CANSLYLWGGPGTQYF. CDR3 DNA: TGTGCCAACAGTTTATATTTGTGGGGGGGTCCTGGGACGCAGTATTTT.

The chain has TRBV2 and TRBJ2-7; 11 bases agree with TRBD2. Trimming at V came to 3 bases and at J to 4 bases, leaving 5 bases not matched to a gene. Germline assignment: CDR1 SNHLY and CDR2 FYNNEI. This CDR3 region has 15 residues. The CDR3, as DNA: TGTGCCAGCAGTGACCTAGCGGGAGGTGTGTACGAGCAGTACTTC. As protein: CASSDLAGGVYEQYF. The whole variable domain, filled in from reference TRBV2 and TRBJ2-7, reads EPEVTQTPSHQVTQMGQEVILRCVPISNHLYFYWYRQILGQKVEFLVSFYNNEISEKSEIFDDQFSVERPDGSNFTLKIRSTKLEDSAMYFCASSDLAGGVYEQYFGPGTRLTVT.

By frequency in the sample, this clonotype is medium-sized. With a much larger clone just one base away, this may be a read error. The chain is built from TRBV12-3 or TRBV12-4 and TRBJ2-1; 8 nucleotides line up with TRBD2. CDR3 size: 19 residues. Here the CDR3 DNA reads TGTGCCTGCAGTTTCGGGCCTGTCGGCGGGAGGATACCCTACAATGAGCAGTTCTTC. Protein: CACSFGPVGGRIPYNEQFF.

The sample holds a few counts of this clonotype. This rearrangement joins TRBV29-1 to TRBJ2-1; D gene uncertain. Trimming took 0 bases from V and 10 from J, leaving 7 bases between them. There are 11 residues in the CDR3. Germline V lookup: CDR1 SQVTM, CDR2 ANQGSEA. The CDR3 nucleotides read TGCAGCGTTGAAGATGGTGGGGAGCAGTTCTTC. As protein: CSVEDGGEQFF.

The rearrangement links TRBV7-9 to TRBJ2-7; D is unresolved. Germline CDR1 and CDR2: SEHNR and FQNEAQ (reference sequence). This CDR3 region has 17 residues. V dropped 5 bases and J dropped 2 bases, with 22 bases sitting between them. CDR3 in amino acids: CASSPTQLGYGAYEQYF. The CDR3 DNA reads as TGTGCCAGCAGCCCAACTCAGCTAGGTTATGGAGCCTACGAGCAGTACTTC. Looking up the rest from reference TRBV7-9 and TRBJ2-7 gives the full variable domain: DTGVSQNPRHKITKRGQNVTFRCDPISEHNRLYWYRQTLGQGPEFLTYFQNEAQLEKSRLLSDRFSAERPKGSFSTLEIQRTEQGDSAMYLCASSPTQLGYGAYEQYFGPGTRLTVT.

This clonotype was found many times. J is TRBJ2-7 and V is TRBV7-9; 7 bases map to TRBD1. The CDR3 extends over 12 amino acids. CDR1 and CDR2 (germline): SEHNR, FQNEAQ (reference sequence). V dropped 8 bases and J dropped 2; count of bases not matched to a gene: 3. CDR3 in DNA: TGTGCCAGCGGGACAGCCACCTACGAGCAGTACTTC. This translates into CASGTATYEQYF.

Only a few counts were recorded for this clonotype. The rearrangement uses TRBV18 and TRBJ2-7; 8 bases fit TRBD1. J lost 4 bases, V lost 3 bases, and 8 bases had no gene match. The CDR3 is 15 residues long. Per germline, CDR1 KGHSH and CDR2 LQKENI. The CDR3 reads CASSPRQGIPYEQYF. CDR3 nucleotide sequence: TGTGCCAGCTCACCGCGACAGGGGATACCTTACGAGCAGTACTTC.